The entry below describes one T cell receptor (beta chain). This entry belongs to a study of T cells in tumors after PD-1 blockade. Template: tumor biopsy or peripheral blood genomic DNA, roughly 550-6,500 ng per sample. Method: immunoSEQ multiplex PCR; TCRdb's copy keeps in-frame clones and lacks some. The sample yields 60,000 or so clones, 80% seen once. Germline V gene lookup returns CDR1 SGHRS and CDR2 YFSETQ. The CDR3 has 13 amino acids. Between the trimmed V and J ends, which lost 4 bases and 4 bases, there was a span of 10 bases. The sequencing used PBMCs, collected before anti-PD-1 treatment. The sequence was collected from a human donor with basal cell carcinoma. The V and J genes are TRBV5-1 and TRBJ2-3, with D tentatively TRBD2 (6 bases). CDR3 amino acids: CASSTLAPDTQYF. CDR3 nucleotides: TGCGCCAGCAGCACACTAGCCCCAGATACGCAGTATTTT.